The next 25 T cell receptor beta chains were all read from a single sample in a study of T cells after somatic rescue of genetic block. Here immunoSEQ multiplex PCR was the method, and the copy in TCRdb shows in-frame clones only, minus some. Among 14,000 to 15,000 clones listed, approximately 71% were seen once. Sequencing was carried out using peripheral blood mononuclear cells (PBMCs). The receptors were gathered from a man aged 18 to 29.

The rearrangement links TRBV6-6 to TRBJ2-7, with D tentatively TRBD1 or TRBD2 (5 bases each). The V end lost 2 bases, the J end lost 7 bases, and 12 bases lay between the germline ends. The CDR3 length is 13 residues. Per germline, CDR1 MNHNY and CDR2 SVGAGI (reference sequence). CDR3 nucleotide sequence: TGTGCCAGCAGTTACATGGGGGTGGGGGAGCAGTACTTC. Protein sequence: CASSYMGVGEQYF.

A remark on this clone: An end of the junction differs from the germline gene, which may be a read error. CDR3 in amino acids: CASSLEAGAGETQYF. The DNA for the CDR3 is TGTGCCAGCAGCTTGGAGGCAGGGGCAGGGGAGACCCAGTACTTC. The rearrangement uses TRBV5-1 and TRBJ2-5, with TRBD1 as a possible D gene (6 bases). The CDR3 totals 15 residues. Germline values: CDR1 SGHRS, CDR2 YFSETQ.

The chain links TRBV27 to TRBJ2-5; 13 bases match TRBD2. Germline values: CDR1 MNHEY, CDR2 SMNVEV (reference sequence). This CDR3 has 15 residues. Losses at the gene ends were 6 bases for V and 5 bases for J; bases not matched to a gene: 6. CDR3 loop: CASSRLAGGRETQYF. In DNA form, the CDR3 reads TGTGCCAGCAGCCGACTAGCGGGGGGTAGGGAGACCCAGTACTTC.

V and J are TRBV11-2 and TRBJ2-7, with TRBD2 matching 12 bases. Unmatched junction bases numbered 8, after V lost 4 bases and J lost 4 bases. The CDR3 is 16 residues long. Germline values: CDR1 SGHAT, CDR2 FQNNGV. The CDR3 region is CASSSPGTSGFYEQYF. DNA for the CDR3: TGTGCCAGCAGCTCCCCCGGGACTAGCGGGTTTTACGAGCAGTACTTC.

This clone has only one observation. The chain joins TRBV28 to TRBJ2-7, with D unclear. The germline V gene has CDR1 MDHEN and CDR2 SYDVKM. V lost 7 bases to trimming and J lost 3 bases, with 19 bases between them. The CDR3 has 15 amino acids. CDR3 nucleotide sequence: TGTGCCAGCAAGGGCCAGGCCCGACCCCACTACGAGCAGTACTTC. Protein product: CASKGQARPHYEQYF.

This chain joins TRBV19 and TRBJ1-4; TRBD1 agrees at 8 bases. The CDR3 covers 14 residues. Per germline, CDR1 LNHDA and CDR2 SQIVND (reference sequence). The trim removed 3 bases at V and 4 bases at J, leaving 1 base unmatched. In nucleotides, the CDR3 is TGTGCCAGTAGTATCAGGGGGCTTAATGAAAAACTGTTTTTT. Encoded protein: CASSIRGLNEKLFF.

The table lists this clone with a few counts. The rearrangement uses TRBV9 and TRBJ2-2; 8 positions agree with TRBD2. Germline CDR1 and CDR2: SGDLS and YYNGEE. The V segment lost 2 bases and the J segment 6 bases; nucleotides outside the gene matches: 3. CDR3 length equals 14 residues. As DNA, the CDR3 is TGTGCCAGCAGCGTTAGCGGGAAAGCCGGGGAGCTGTTTTTT. It encodes CASSVSGKAGELFF. The entire variable domain, with the rest obtained from reference TRBV9 and TRBJ2-2, is as follows: DSGVTQTPKHLITATGQRVTLRCSPRSGDLSVYWYQQSLDQGLQFLIQYYNGEERAKGNILERFSAQQFPDLHSELNLSSLELGDSALYFCASSVSGKAGELFFGEGSRLTVL.

This clone is deemed medium-sized (0.01 to 0.1%). This chain joins TRBV6-1 and TRBJ2-2; D remains unclear. The germline CDR1 and CDR2 sequences are MNHNS and SASEGT. The CDR3 is 15 residues long. V was pared by 2 bases and J by 1 base, with 8 bases between. CDR3 amino acids: CASSESVLNTGELFF. DNA of the CDR3: TGTGCCAGCAGTGAATCCGTTCTGAACACCGGGGAGCTGTTTTTT.

The chain uses TRBV2 and TRBJ1-2, with a tentative D call TRBD1 (6 bases). Trimming took off 6 bases at V and 3 bases at J, with 11 bases between the two ends. Germline CDR1 SNHLY, CDR2 FYNNEI. The CDR3 covers 13 residues. CDR3 sequence (DNA): TGTGCCAGCAGCCGGGACAATGACTATGGCTACACCTTC. Translated, it gives CASSRDNDYGYTF.

The rearrangement links TRBV7-6 to TRBJ1-5, with no clear D. Germline V gene lookup returns CDR1 SGHVS and CDR2 FNYEAQ. The length of the CDR3 is 15 residues. V lost 4 bases, J lost 0 bases, and 10 bases lay in between. The CDR3 DNA is TGTGCCAGCAGCTCGACCGGTTATAGCAATCAGCCCCAGCATTTT. Amino acids: CASSSTGYSNQPQHF.

The V and J genes are TRBV21-1 and TRBJ1-3. TRBV21-1 is marked as a pseudogene. The CDR3 sequence is 17 residues long. In nucleotides, the CDR3 is TGTGCCAGCGCAGGGAGGGGACTCCCGAGCTCTGGAAACACCATATATTTT. Its protein is CASAGRGLPSSGNTIYF.

As DNA, the CDR3 is TGTGCCAGCAGCTTGCGGGTTACTAGCACAGATACGCAGTATTTT. Translated, it gives CASSLRVTSTDTQYF. The chain couples TRBV5-6 to TRBJ2-3; D is ambiguous. The germline gives CDR1 SGHDT, CDR2 YYEEEE. V was clipped by 1 base and J by 0 bases, with 9 bases between them. The CDR3 length is 15 residues.

This rearrangement joins TRBV11-2 to TRBJ2-2, with 9 positions matching TRBD2. Germline V gene lookup returns CDR1 SGHAT and CDR2 FQNNGV. V shed 6 bases and J 0 bases; nucleotides not matched to a gene: 11. The CDR3 length is 18 residues. This CDR3 reads CASRPWGAGGPNTGELFF. The CDR3 DNA sequence: TGTGCCAGCAGGCCTTGGGGGGCGGGAGGGCCGAACACCGGGGAGCTGTTTTTT.

The CDR3 here is CASSQLPGLVSGELFF. CDR3 DNA: TGTGCCAGCAGCCAATTACCGGGACTAGTCTCCGGGGAGCTGTTTTTT. The chain recombines TRBV7-9 with TRBJ2-2; 8 bases are a match to TRBD2. After removal of 5 bases from V and 6 bases from J, the junction contained 11 bases not matched to a gene. The CDR3 sequence is 16 residues long. Germline lookup yields CDR1 SEHNR and CDR2 FQNEAQ (reference sequence).

The J gene is TRBJ2-7, the V gene TRBV9; D tentatively reads TRBD1 or TRBD2 (6 bases each). Trimming shortened V by 3 bases and J by 3 bases, and 13 bases separated the two germline ends. Germline-derived CDR1 and CDR2 are SGDLS and YYNGEE. The CDR3 runs 14 residues. CDR3 loop: CASSETGGDYEQYF. The CDR3 DNA sequence: TGTGCCAGCAGCGAGACAGGAGGGGACTACGAGCAGTACTTC.

The CDR3 reads CASSPWTGQGYTF. The CDR3 coding sequence is TGTGCCAGCTCACCTTGGACAGGGCAAGGCTACACCTTC. The V and J genes are TRBV18 and TRBJ1-2; 8 bases are a match to TRBD1. CDR3 length: 13 amino acids. CDR1 is KGHSH, CDR2 LQKENI, per germline. J lost 8 bases, V lost 3 bases, and 5 bases had no gene match.

The rearrangement joins TRBV10-1 to TRBJ1-2; 8 bases are shared with TRBD1. Losses at the gene ends were 5 bases for V and 4 bases for J; bases not matched to a gene: 3. The V gene's germline CDR1 is WNHNN and CDR2 SYGVQD (reference sequence). The CDR3 runs to 13 residues. In DNA form, the CDR3 reads TGCGCCAGCAGTCCGGGACAGGCCTATGGCTACACCTTC. Its translation: CASSPGQAYGYTF.

The chain carries TRBV12-1 and TRBJ2-1; whether TRBD2, the table's D call, matches the DNA was not checked. TRBV12-1 is annotated as a pseudogene. CDR3 length equals 19 residues. The CDR3 loop reads CASSFISGSSGSLCLGQFF. The DNA of the CDR3 is TGTGCCAGCAGCTTTATTTCCGGGTCTAGCGGGAGTCTCTGTTTAGGGCAGTTCTTC.

The rearrangement joins TRBV7-9 to TRBJ1-5; D is unclear. This CDR3 contains 14 residues. CDR1 and CDR2 (germline): SEHNR, FQNEAQ (reference sequence). V was cut by 3 bases and J by 6 bases, with 12 bases left in between. The CDR3 coding sequence is TGTGCCAGCAGCTTCAACGGGGTAGGTCAGCCCCAGCATTTT. Translation: CASSFNGVGQPQHF.

The V gene is TRBV10-3, the J gene TRBJ1-4; D gene ambiguous. This CDR3 comprises 14 residues. Germline V lookup: CDR1 ENHRY, CDR2 SYGVKD. V gave up 7 bases and J gave up 8 bases, with 17 bases separating them. CDR3 bases: TGTGCCATCACCCAAGATCCTGGAACCGAAAAACTGTTTTTT. Its translation is CAITQDPGTEKLFF.

V is TRBV28 and J is TRBJ1-6; TRBD1 matches 9 bases. Germline V gene lookup returns CDR1 MDHEN and CDR2 SYDVKM. There are 15 residues in the CDR3. Germline trimming cut 10 bases from V and 8 bases from J; bases unmatched to any gene: 12. The CDR3 is CATLSGTGIYSPLHF. As DNA, the CDR3 is TGTGCCACTTTGTCCGGGACAGGGATATATTCACCCCTCCACTTT.

The genes are TRBV18 and TRBJ2-7, with 13 bases identical to TRBD2. CDR1 is KGHSH, CDR2 LQKENI, per germline. J gave up 4 bases and V 6 bases, and 6 bases lay outside the gene matches. The CDR3 has 15 amino acids. The CDR3: CASSPTSGGAYEQYF. The CDR3 nucleotides read TGTGCCAGCTCCCCCACTAGCGGGGGGGCTTACGAGCAGTACTTC.

This chain joins TRBV5-1 and TRBJ2-2; no clear D gene. Per the germline V gene, CDR1 is SGHRS and CDR2 is YFSETQ. The CDR3 totals 14 residues. Trimming removed 3 bases from V and 0 bases from J, with 6 bases in between. The CDR3, as DNA: TGCGCCAGCAGCTCTACCCCGAACACCGGGGAGCTGTTTTTT. Translating gives CASSSTPNTGELFF.

Written as DNA, the CDR3 is TGTGCCAGCAGTCTCTTAGCGGGAGTTCACGAGCAGTACTTC. Encoded protein: CASSLLAGVHEQYF. The gene calls are TRBV7-2 and TRBJ2-7, with 9 positions matching TRBD2. Per germline, CDR1 SGHTA and CDR2 FQGNSA. With V trimmed by 6 bases and J by 5 bases, 8 bases remained unmatched. This CDR3 comprises 14 residues.

This clone was seen a handful of times. The V gene is TRBV12-1, the J gene TRBJ2-7; the table's D gene call, TRBD2, was not cross checked with the DNA. TRBV12-1 is shown as a pseudogene. CDR3 length equals 18 residues. CDR3 sequence: CASSYLGTSGRAVYEQYF. CDR3 in DNA: TGTGCCAGCAGCTACCTTGGGACTAGCGGGAGGGCGGTCTACGAGCAGTACTTC.